The entry below describes one T cell receptor beta chain. Its target is unknown. Sequencing was performed with immunoSEQ multiplex PCR; in TCRdb, only in-frame clones are kept and a portion is missing. The sample yields around 1.9 million clones, about 92% seen once. Naivety among CD8 cells was defined by CD45RO negativity and positive CCR7 selection, thereby excluding terminally differentiated effector memory CD45RA+ cells. Adult Caucasians living in Nashville, Tennessee made up all of the donors. This specimen belongs to a study of shared clonotypes between healthy human individuals. The V and J ends lost 5 bases and 4 bases, in that order; junction bases with no gene match: 8. The CDR3 totals 16 residues. Looked up from germline, CDR1 is SGHVS and CDR2 is FQNEAQ. Notes on the study in general: Only blood was sampled, and tissue TCR repertoires likely differ from blood ones. Shared across a few donors were roughly 4.7% of the naive CD4 clonotypes. Non-shared clonotypes displayed generation probabilities falling below those of clonotypes present in all four donors.

The rearrangement uses TRBV7-8 and TRBJ2-1; 10 bases match TRBD2. The material sequenced was naive CD8+ T cells from PBMCs. The clonotype comes from a man aged 18 to 29 in good health. Some clones in this sample may be carry-over from other donors' samples. The CDR3 loop reads CASSERTSGIYNEQFF. CDR3 coding DNA: TGTGCCAGCAGCGAGCGGACTAGCGGAATTTACAATGAGCAGTTCTTC.